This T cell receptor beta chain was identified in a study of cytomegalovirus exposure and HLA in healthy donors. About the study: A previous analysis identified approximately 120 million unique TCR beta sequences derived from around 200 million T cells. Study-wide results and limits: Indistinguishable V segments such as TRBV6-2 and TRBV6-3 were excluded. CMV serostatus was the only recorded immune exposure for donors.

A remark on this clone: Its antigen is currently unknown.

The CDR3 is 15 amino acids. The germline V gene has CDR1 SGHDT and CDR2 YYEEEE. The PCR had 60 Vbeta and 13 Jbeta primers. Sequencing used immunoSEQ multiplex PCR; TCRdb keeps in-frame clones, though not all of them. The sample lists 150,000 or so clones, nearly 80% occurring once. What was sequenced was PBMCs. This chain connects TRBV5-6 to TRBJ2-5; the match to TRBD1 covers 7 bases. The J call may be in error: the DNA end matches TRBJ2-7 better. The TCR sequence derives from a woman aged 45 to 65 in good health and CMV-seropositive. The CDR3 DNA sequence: TGTGCCAGCAGCCCCATCGGGACAGAACTCTACGAGCAGTACTTC. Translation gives CASSPIGTELYEQYF.